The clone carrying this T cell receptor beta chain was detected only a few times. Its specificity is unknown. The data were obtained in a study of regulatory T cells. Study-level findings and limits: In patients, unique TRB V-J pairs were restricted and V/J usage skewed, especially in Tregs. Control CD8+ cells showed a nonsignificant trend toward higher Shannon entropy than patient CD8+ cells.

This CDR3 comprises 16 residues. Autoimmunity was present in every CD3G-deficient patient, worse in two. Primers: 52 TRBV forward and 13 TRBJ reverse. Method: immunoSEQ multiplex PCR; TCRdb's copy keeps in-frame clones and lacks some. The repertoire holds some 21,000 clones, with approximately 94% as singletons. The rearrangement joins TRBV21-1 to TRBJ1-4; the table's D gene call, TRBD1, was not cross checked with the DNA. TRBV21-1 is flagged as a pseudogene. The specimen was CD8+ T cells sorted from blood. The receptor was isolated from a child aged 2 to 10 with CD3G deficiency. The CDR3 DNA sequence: TGTGCCAGCAGCAAAAAGAAAGACAGGCCGAATGAAAAACTGTTTTTT. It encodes CASSKKKDRPNEKLFF.